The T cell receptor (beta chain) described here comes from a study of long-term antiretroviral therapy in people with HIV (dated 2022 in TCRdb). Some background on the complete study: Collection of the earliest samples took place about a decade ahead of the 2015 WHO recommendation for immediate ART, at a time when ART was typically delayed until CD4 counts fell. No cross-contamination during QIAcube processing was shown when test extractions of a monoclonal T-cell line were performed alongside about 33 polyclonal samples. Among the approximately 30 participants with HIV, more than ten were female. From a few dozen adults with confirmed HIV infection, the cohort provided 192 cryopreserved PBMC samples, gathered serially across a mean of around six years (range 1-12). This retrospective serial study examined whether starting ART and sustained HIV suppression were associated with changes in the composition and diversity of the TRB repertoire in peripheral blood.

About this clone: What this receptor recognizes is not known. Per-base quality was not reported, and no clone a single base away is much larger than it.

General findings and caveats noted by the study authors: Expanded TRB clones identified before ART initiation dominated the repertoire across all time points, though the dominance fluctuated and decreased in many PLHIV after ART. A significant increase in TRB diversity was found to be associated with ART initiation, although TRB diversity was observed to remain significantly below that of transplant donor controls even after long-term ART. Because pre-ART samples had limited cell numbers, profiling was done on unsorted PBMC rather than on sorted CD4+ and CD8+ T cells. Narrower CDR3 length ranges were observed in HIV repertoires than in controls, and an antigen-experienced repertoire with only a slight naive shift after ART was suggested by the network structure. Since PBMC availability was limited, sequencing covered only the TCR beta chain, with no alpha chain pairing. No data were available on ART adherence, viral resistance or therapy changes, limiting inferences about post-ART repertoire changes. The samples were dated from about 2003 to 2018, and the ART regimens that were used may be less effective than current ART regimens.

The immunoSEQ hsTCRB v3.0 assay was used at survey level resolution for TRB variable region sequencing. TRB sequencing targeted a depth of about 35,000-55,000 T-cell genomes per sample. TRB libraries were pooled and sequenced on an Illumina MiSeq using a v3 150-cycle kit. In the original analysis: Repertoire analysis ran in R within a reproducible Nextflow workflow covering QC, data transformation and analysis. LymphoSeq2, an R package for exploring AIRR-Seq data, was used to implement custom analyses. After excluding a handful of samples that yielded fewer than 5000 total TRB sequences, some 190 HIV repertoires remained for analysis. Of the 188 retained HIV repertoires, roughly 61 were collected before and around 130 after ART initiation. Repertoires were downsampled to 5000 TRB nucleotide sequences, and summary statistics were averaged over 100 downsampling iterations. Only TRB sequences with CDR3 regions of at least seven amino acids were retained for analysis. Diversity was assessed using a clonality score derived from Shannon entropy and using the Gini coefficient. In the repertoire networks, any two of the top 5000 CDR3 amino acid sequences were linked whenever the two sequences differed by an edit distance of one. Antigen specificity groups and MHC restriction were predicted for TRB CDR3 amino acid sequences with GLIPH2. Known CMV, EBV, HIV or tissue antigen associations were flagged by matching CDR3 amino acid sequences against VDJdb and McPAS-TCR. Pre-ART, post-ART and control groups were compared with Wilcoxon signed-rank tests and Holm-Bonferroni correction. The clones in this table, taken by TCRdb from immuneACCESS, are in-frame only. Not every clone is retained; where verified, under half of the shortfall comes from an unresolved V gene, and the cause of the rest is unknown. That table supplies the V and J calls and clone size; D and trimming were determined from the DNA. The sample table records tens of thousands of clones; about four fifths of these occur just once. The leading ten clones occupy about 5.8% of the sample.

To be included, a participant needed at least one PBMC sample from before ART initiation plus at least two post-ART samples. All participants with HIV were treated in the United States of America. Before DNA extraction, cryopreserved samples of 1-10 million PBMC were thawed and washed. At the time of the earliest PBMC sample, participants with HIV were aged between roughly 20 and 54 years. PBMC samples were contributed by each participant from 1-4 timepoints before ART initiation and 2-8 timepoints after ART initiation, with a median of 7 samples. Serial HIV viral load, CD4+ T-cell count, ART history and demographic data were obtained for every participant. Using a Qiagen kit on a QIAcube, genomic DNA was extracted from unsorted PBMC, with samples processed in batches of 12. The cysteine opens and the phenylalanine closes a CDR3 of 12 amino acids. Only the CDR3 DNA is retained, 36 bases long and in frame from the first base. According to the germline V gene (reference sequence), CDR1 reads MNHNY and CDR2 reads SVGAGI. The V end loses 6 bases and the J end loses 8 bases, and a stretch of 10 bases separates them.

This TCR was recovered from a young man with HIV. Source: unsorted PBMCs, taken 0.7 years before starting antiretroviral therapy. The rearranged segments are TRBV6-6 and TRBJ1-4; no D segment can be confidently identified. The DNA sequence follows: TGTGCCAGCAGGTCAGGATCCGAAAAACTGTTTTTT. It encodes CASRSGSEKLFF.